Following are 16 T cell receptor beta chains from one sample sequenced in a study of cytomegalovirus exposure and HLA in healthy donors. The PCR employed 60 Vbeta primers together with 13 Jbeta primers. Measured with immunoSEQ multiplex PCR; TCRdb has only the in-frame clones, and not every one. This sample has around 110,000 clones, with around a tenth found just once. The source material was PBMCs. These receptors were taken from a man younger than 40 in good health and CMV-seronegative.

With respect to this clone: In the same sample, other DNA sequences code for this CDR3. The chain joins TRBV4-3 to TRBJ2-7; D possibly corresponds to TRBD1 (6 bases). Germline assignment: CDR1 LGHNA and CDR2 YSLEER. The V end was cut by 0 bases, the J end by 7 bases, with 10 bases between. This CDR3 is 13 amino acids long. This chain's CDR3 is CASSQDAGDEQYF. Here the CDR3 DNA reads TGCGCCAGCAGCCAAGACGCAGGGGATGAGCAGTACTTC.

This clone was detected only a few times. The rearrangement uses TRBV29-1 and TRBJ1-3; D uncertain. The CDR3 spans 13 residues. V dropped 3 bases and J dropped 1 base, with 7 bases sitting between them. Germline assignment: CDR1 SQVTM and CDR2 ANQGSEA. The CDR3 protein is CSVDEGSGNTIYF. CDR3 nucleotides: TGCAGCGTTGACGAGGGTTCTGGAAACACCATATATTTT.

CDR3 DNA sequence: TGTGCCAGTACGTCCCAGGCGGGGGTAACCGGGGAGCTGTTTTTT. Its protein is CASTSQAGVTGELFF. The rearrangement joins TRBV19 to TRBJ2-2, with 7 bases aligning to TRBD2. This CDR3 spans 15 amino acids. V was clipped by 7 bases and J by 5 bases; unmatched bases: 10. In germline, CDR1 is LNHDA, CDR2 SQIVND (reference sequence).

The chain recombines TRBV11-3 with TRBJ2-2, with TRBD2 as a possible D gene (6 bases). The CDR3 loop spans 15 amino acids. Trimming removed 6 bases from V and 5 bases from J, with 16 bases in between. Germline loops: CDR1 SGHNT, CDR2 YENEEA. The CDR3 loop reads CASSSRGGETGELFF. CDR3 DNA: TGTGCCAGCAGTTCCCGCGGCGGGGAGACCGGGGAGCTGTTTTTT.

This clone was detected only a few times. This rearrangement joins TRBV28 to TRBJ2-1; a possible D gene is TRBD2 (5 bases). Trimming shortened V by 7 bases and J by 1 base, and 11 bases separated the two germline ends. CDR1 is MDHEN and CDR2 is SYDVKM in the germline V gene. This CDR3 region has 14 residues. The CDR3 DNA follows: TGTGCCAGCAACCCTAGAGGGTCCTACAATGAGCAGTTCTTC. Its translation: CASNPRGSYNEQFF.

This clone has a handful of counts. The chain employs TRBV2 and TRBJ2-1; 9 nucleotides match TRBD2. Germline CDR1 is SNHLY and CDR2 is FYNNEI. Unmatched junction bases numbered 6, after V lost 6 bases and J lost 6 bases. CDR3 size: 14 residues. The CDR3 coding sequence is TGTGCCAGCAGCCGAGGGACTAGCTTCAATGAGCAGTTCTTC. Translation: CASSRGTSFNEQFF.

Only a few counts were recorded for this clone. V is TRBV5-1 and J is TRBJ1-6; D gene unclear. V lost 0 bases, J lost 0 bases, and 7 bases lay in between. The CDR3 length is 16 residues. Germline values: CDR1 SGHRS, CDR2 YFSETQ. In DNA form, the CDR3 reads TGCGCCAGCAGCTTGGCCCTCAGCTCCTATAATTCACCCCTCCACTTT. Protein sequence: CASSLALSSYNSPLHF.

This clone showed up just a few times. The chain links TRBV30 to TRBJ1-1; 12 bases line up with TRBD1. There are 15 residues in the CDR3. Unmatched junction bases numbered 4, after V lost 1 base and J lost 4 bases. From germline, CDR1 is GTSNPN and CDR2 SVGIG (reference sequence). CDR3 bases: TGTGCCTGGAGTGATCGGGACAGGGGGCGCACTGAAGCTTTCTTT. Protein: CAWSDRDRGRTEAFF.

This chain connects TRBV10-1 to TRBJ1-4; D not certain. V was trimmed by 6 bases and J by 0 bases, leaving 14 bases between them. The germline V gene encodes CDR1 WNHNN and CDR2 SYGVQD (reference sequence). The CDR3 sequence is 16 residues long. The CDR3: CASRTETFATNEKLFF. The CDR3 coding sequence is TGCGCCAGCAGAACAGAGACCTTTGCAACTAATGAAAAACTGTTTTTT.

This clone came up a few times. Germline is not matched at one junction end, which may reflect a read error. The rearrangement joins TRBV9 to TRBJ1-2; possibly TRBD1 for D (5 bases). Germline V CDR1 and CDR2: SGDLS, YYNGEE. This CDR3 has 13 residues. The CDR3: CASSAALTGSVAF. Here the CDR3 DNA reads TGTGCCAGCAGCGCCGCCCTAACAGGTTCTGTAGCCTTC.

For the CDR3, the DNA is TGTGCCAGCAGTTTATCCGCAGGGAGGTACGAGCAGTACTTC. This sequence encodes CASSLSAGRYEQYF. J is TRBJ2-7 and V is TRBV27; D might be TRBD2 (6 bases). Trimming took 0 bases from V and 4 from J, leaving 10 bases between them. Per germline, CDR1 MNHEY and CDR2 SMNVEV (reference sequence). The CDR3 covers 14 residues.

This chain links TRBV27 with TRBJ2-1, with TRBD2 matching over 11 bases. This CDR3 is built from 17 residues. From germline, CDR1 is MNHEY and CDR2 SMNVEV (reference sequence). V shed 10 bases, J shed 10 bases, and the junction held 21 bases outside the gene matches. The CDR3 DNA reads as TGTGCCACCTGGGGCAGGGTGGATAGCGGGAGGGCCGGGGAGCAGTTCTTC. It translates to CATWGRVDSGRAGEQFF.

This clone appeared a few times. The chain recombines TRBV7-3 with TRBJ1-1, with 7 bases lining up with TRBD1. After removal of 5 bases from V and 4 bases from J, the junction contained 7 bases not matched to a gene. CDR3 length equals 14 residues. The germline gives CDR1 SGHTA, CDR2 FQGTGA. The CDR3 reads CASSINQGGTEAFF. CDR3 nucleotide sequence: TGTGCCAGCAGCATCAATCAGGGGGGCACTGAAGCTTTCTTT.

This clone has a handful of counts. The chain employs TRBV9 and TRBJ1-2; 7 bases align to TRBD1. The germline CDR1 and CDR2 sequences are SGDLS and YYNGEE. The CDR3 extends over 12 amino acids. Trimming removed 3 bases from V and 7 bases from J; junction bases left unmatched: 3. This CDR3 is CASSDTGAGYTF. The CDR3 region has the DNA TGTGCCAGCAGCGACACAGGGGCTGGCTACACCTTC.

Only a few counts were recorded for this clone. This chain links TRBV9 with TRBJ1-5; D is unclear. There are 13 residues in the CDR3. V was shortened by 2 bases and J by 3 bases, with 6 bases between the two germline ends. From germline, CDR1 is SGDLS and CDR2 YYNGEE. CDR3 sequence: CASSVEDNQPQHF. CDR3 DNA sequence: TGTGCCAGCAGCGTCGAGGACAATCAGCCCCAGCATTTT.

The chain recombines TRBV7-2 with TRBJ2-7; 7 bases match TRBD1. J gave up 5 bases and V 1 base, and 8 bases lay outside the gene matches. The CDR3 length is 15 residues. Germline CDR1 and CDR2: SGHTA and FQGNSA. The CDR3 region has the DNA TGTGCCAGCAGCTTAGAACAGGGGCAAGTCCACGAGCAGTACTTC. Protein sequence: CASSLEQGQVHEQYF.